The present TCR beta chain was sequenced within a study of blood T cell repertoires in COVID-19. Study details: T cells, B-cell-depleted T cells, or PBMCs supplied cDNA or gDNA.

Original handling: The authors estimated nucleated cell counts from reference gene primer amplification. TCRdb's table, derived via immunoSEQ multiplex PCR, lists solely in-frame clones and lacks some. That table gives V, J and clone size, and the DNA gave D and trimming. Of around 200,000 clones listed, more than 75% are singletons. Adults between about 18 and 95 years of age took part from under 25 US areas. Donors were grouped by their self-reported clinical history. Sequencing input: PBMCs or T cells enriched from blood (not recorded which). The TCR was taken from a man aged 40-49 years with acute COVID-19.

CDR3 residues: CASSVRARGYEQYF. Here the CDR3 DNA reads TGTGCCAGCAGTGTTAGGGCCCGGGGGTACGAGCAGTACTTC. The chain links TRBV27 to TRBJ2-7, with D possibly TRBD2 on 6 matching bases. This CDR3 region has 14 residues. The germline V gene has CDR1 MNHEY and CDR2 SMNVEV (reference sequence). Trimming removed 5 bases from V and 4 bases from J, with 15 bases in between.